These 28 T cell receptor beta chains share one sample of origin, sequenced in a study of graft-versus-host responses after intestinal transplantation. TCRdb's copy holds only in-frame clones and misses some; the assay was immunoSEQ multiplex PCR. The sample consists of about 39,000 clones, over 90% of them appearing once. Their specific antigens are unknown. This specimen consisted of unstimulated CD8+ T cells sorted from spleen or lymph node cells, obtained before transplant. The receptors were sampled from a human donor who was the organ donor for an intestinal transplant.

The chain carries TRBV27 and TRBJ1-1; D is ambiguous. CDR1 is MNHEY and CDR2 is SMNVEV in the germline V gene (reference sequence). The CDR3 is made up of 13 amino acids. Between the trimmed V and J ends, which lost 5 bases and 0 bases, there was a span of 7 bases. The CDR3 sequence: CASSARLNTEAFF. CDR3 nucleotide sequence: TGTGCCAGCAGTGCCCGCCTGAACACTGAAGCTTTCTTT.

This sequence joins TRBV7-2 and TRBJ2-7; 16 bases are a match to TRBD2. Germline V gene lookup returns CDR1 SGHTA and CDR2 FQGNSA. V lost 5 bases and J lost 4; bases outside the gene matches: 14. This CDR3 comprises 19 residues. The CDR3 DNA is TGTGCCAGCAGCCCTTCCCCGGGACTAGCGGGAGGGCCGTTTTACGAGCAGTACTTC. This gives the protein CASSPSPGLAGGPFYEQYF.

The chain uses TRBV6-5 and TRBJ1-4; tentative D call: TRBD1 (6 bases). The V end was cut by 2 bases, the J end by 8 bases, with 9 bases between. Germline V gives CDR1 MNHEY, CDR2 SVGAGI. CDR3 length equals 13 residues. The CDR3 DNA follows: TGTGCCAGCAGTTACGGGGGGCGGGAAAAACTGTTTTTT. It encodes CASSYGGREKLFF.

Concerning this clone itself: One base separates it from a far larger clone, so it is likely a read error. The V and J genes are TRBV5-1 and TRBJ2-7, with TRBD2 matching over 7 bases. V gave up 8 bases and J gave up 2 bases; unmatched junction bases: 7. CDR3 length: 13 amino acids. Germline V gene sequence: CDR1 SGHRS, CDR2 YFSETQ. CDR3 DNA sequence: TGCGCCAGGAGCCACGGACTAGCCTACGAGCAGTACTTC. This codes for CARSHGLAYEQYF.

This rearrangement joins TRBV27 to TRBJ2-1; TRBD2 matches 12 bases. The V gene end was trimmed by 3 bases and the J gene end by 10 bases; junction bases not matched to a gene: 10. The CDR3 runs 16 residues. Looked up from germline, CDR1 is MNHEY and CDR2 is SMNVEV (reference sequence). As DNA, the CDR3 is TGTGCCAGCAGTTTCGGGCCTAGCGGGAGGGGGGGAGAGCAGTTCTTC. Its protein product is CASSFGPSGRGGEQFF.

V usage is TRBV5-4 and J usage is TRBJ1-2, with 9 bases identical to TRBD1. Looked up from germline, CDR1 is SGHNT and CDR2 is YYREEE (reference sequence). The CDR3 totals 14 residues. The trim removed 3 bases at V and 6 bases at J, leaving 6 bases unmatched. The chain's CDR3 is CASSSGQGTNGYTF. CDR3 DNA sequence: TGTGCCAGCAGCTCAGGACAGGGGACGAATGGCTACACCTTC.

V gene TRBV6-4 combines with J gene TRBJ2-1, with 8 bases fitting TRBD2. This CDR3 has 15 amino acids. The germline gives CDR1 MRHNA, CDR2 SNTAGT. With V trimmed by 3 bases and J by 1 base, 2 bases remained unmatched. CDR3: CASSELADSYNEQFF. CDR3 coding DNA: TGTGCCAGCAGTGAACTAGCGGATTCCTACAATGAGCAGTTCTTC.

The chain combines TRBV5-1 with TRBJ2-1; TRBD2 agrees at 8 bases. CDR1 and CDR2 from the germline V gene are SGHRS and YFSETQ. The CDR3 covers 15 residues. Unmatched junction bases numbered 10, after V lost 3 bases and J lost 8 bases. CDR3 sequence (DNA): TGCGCCAGCAGCTACGGGACTAGGCCGAACTATGAGCAGTTCTTC. This gives the protein CASSYGTRPNYEQFF.

The chain combines TRBV9 with TRBJ2-4, with D possibly matching TRBD1 (5 bases). CDR3 length: 15 amino acids. V dropped 0 bases and J dropped 9 bases, with 16 bases sitting between them. Germline CDR1 is SGDLS and CDR2 is YYNGEE. The CDR3 region has the DNA TGTGCCAGCAGCGTAGGCCCAGGGAAGAAGGGCATTCAGTACTTC. Encoded protein: CASSVGPGKKGIQYF. Filled out from reference TRBV9 and TRBJ2-4, the complete variable domain reads DSGVTQTPKHLITATGQRVTLRCSPRSGDLSVYWYQQSLDQGLQFLIQYYNGEERAKGNILERFSAQQFPDLHSELNLSSLELGDSALYFCASSVGPGKKGIQYFGAGTRLSVL.

This clone was detected only once. This sequence joins TRBV28 and TRBJ2-5, with 8 positions matching TRBD1. Near its end, the DNA agrees better with TRBJ2-7, so the J call may be wrong. Per germline, CDR1 MDHEN and CDR2 SYDVKM. There are 15 residues in the CDR3. CDR3 loop: CASSNRQGRSYEQYF. In nucleotides, the CDR3 is TGTGCCAGCAGTAATAGACAGGGGAGGTCCTACGAGCAGTACTTC.

The chain is built from TRBV7-3 and TRBJ2-1, with no clear D. The CDR3 is 14 residues long. Germline V CDR1 and CDR2: SGHTA, FQGTGA. The V end was cut by 2 bases, the J end by 6 bases, with 11 bases between. CDR3 residues: CASSLLAGSNEQFF. The CDR3 coding sequence is TGTGCCAGCAGCTTACTTGCTGGCTCCAATGAGCAGTTCTTC.

This chain links TRBV7-9 with TRBJ1-1, with D perhaps matching TRBD1 (6 bases). Trimming cost V 1 base and J 11 bases, with 11 bases left between them. This CDR3 spans 12 amino acids. CDR1 and CDR2 from the germline V gene are SEHNR and FQNEAQ (reference sequence). The CDR3, as DNA: TGTGCCAGCAGCTTAGAGGACAGATGGGCTTTCTTT. Its protein is CASSLEDRWAFF.

The chain links TRBV7-9 to TRBJ2-7; D gene uncertain. V was clipped by 1 base and J by 5 bases, with 6 bases between them. The CDR3 extends over 12 amino acids. The germline CDR1 and CDR2 sequences are SEHNR and FQNEAQ (reference sequence). CDR3 in amino acids: CASSLGPDEQYF. As DNA, the CDR3 is TGTGCCAGCAGCTTAGGCCCGGACGAGCAGTACTTC.

V and J are TRBV9 and TRBJ1-1; D gene uncertain. Trimming cost V 0 bases and J 7 bases, with 10 bases left between them. CDR1 SGDLS and CDR2 YYNGEE come from the germline V gene. This CDR3 comprises 13 residues. The CDR3 loop is CASSVEGVDEAFF. DNA of the CDR3: TGTGCCAGCAGCGTAGAGGGAGTGGATGAAGCTTTCTTT.

J is TRBJ2-1 and V is TRBV4-3; D not certain. Trimming pared 0 bases from V and 0 bases from J, leaving 18 bases between. The CDR3 contains 19 residues. Germline V lookup: CDR1 LGHNA, CDR2 YSLEER. CDR3 residues: CASSQEAWFNPSSYNEQFF. CDR3 nucleotides: TGCGCCAGCAGCCAAGAAGCCTGGTTTAACCCGAGCTCCTACAATGAGCAGTTCTTC.

The CDR3 loop is CASSFYRGPYEQYF. DNA for the CDR3: TGTGCCAGCAGTTTCTACAGGGGGCCCTACGAGCAGTACTTC. The chain is built from TRBV28 and TRBJ2-7; TRBD1 matches at 9 bases. V lost 3 bases, J lost 2 bases, and 2 bases stayed unmatched. There are 14 residues in the CDR3. The germline gives CDR1 MDHEN, CDR2 SYDVKM.

This chain connects TRBV6-6 to TRBJ2-7; D is unclear. Per germline, CDR1 MNHNY and CDR2 SVGAGI (reference sequence). V was shortened by 6 bases and J by 2 bases, with 8 bases between the two germline ends. CDR3 length: 12 residues. CDR3 DNA sequence: TGTGCCAGCAGCGTCGGGCCCTACGAGCAGTACTTC. It yields the protein CASSVGPYEQYF.

The V and J genes are TRBV19 and TRBJ2-1; D assignment may be TRBD1 or TRBD2 (5 bases each). This CDR3 is built from 14 residues. Per germline, CDR1 LNHDA and CDR2 SQIVND (reference sequence). V was shortened by 8 bases and J by 4 bases, with 15 bases between the two germline ends. The DNA for the CDR3 is TGTGCCAGTGCTGACGGGACGAATTACAATGAGCAGTTCTTC. Translated: CASADGTNYNEQFF.

The chain links TRBV4-1 to TRBJ2-1; D is possibly TRBD2 (6 bases). V lost 0 bases and J lost 0, with 12 bases in between. This CDR3 has 17 residues. Per germline, CDR1 MGHRA and CDR2 YSYEKL. The CDR3 bases are TGCGCCAGCAGCCAAGATCCGGCGACTAGCTCCTACAATGAGCAGTTCTTC. It yields the protein CASSQDPATSSYNEQFF.

In DNA, the CDR3 is TGTGCCAGCAGCTGGTCCAATGAGCAGTTCTTC. Translating it yields CASSWSNEQFF. This chain connects TRBV5-4 to TRBJ2-1; D is uncertain. V was clipped by 3 bases and J by 6 bases, with 4 bases between them. Germline assignment: CDR1 SGHNT and CDR2 YYREEE (reference sequence). This CDR3 spans 11 amino acids.

This rearrangement joins TRBV29-1 to TRBJ2-7, with 10 bases lining up with TRBD1. Looked up from germline, CDR1 is SQVTM and CDR2 is ANQGSEA. With 7 bases clipped from V and 2 bases from J, the junction kept 2 bases outside the gene matches. The CDR3 extends over 12 amino acids. The CDR3 nucleotides read TGCAGCGGCGGGACAGGGGCCTACGAGCAGTACTTC. It encodes CSGGTGAYEQYF.

J is TRBJ2-7 and V is TRBV6-1; perhaps TRBD1 as D (6 bases). This CDR3 comprises 15 residues. V was clipped by 7 bases and J by 0 bases, with 16 bases between them. CDR1 and CDR2 (germline): MNHNS, SASEGT. The CDR3 DNA is TGTGCCAGCACTACCGCGGACAGACACTCCTACGAGCAGTACTTC. Its protein product is CASTTADRHSYEQYF.

The rearrangement uses TRBV29-1 and TRBJ2-1; no reliable D call. Trimming took off 3 bases at V and 5 bases at J, with 14 bases between the two ends. There are 14 residues in the CDR3. Germline CDR1 SQVTM, CDR2 ANQGSEA. CDR3 in amino acids: CSVEPWTDNNEQFF. The CDR3 DNA follows: TGCAGCGTTGAGCCGTGGACGGATAACAATGAGCAGTTCTTC.

This clone appeared a few times. The V and J genes are TRBV7-9 and TRBJ2-1, with D perhaps matching TRBD1 (6 bases). Between the trimmed V and J ends, which lost 9 bases and 9 bases, there was a span of 15 bases. The CDR3 length is 12 residues. Germline CDR1 is SEHNR and CDR2 is FQNEAQ (reference sequence). The CDR3 DNA is TGTGCCAGTAGACATGGGGGCTCTGAGCAGTTCTTC. Protein: CASRHGGSEQFF. Looking up the rest from reference TRBV7-9 and TRBJ2-1 gives the full variable domain: DTGVSQNPRHKITKRGQNVTFRCDPISEHNRLYWYRQTLGQGPEFLTYFQNEAQLEKSRLLSDRFSAERPKGSFSTLEIQRTEQGDSAMYLCASRHGGSEQFFGPGTRLTVL.

The chain has TRBV11-2 and TRBJ2-7, with 9 bases identical to TRBD1. V was pared by 5 bases and J by 5 bases, with 13 bases of the junction left unmatched. The CDR3 spans 16 residues. Per the germline V gene, CDR1 is SGHAT and CDR2 is FQNNGV. The CDR3 nucleotides are TGTGCCAGCAGCCAATGGGACCGGGACAGGGCCCACGAGCAGTACTTC. This codes for CASSQWDRDRAHEQYF.

The chain joins TRBV28 to TRBJ2-1, with 9 bases that match TRBD2. Germline CDR1 and CDR2: MDHEN and SYDVKM. The CDR3 has 15 residues. Trimming cost V 2 bases and J 3 bases; bases outside gene matches: 2. CDR3 loop: CASSLGTSIYNEQFF. DNA of the CDR3: TGTGCCAGCAGTTTAGGGACTAGCATCTACAATGAGCAGTTCTTC.

The chain combines TRBV28 with TRBJ2-7; the match to TRBD1 covers 7 bases. The CDR3 is 15 amino acids. V was clipped by 3 bases and J by 5 bases; unmatched bases: 10. Germline values: CDR1 MDHEN, CDR2 SYDVKM. Written as DNA, the CDR3 is TGTGCCAGCAGTTTGCGACAGGGCCCTGGCCACGAGCAGTACTTC. This translates into CASSLRQGPGHEQYF.

The rearrangement joins TRBV27 to TRBJ2-7; D is possibly TRBD1 or TRBD2 (5 bases each). Germline lookup yields CDR1 MNHEY and CDR2 SMNVEV (reference sequence). V shed 5 bases and J shed 2 bases, with 10 bases lying between them. The length of the CDR3 is 13 residues. Here the CDR3 reads CASSPGPTYEQYF. DNA of the CDR3: TGTGCCAGCAGTCCGGGACCTACCTACGAGCAGTACTTC.